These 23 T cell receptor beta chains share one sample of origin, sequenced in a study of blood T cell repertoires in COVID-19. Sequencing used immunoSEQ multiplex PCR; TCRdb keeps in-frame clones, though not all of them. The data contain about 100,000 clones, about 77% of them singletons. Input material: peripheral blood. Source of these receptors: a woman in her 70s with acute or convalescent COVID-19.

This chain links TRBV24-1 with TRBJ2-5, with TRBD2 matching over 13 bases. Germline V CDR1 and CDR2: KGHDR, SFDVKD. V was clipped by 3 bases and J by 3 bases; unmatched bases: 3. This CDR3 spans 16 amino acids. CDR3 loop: CATSDPGTSGKETQYF. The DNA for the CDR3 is TGTGCCACCAGTGATCCGGGGACTAGCGGGAAAGAGACCCAGTACTTC.

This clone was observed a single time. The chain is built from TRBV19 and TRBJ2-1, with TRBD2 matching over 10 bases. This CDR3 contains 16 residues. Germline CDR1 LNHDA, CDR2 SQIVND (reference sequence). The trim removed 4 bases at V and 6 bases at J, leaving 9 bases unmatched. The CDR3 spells CASSKPLAGAFNEQFF. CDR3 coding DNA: TGTGCCAGTAGTAAACCCCTAGCGGGGGCTTTCAATGAGCAGTTCTTC. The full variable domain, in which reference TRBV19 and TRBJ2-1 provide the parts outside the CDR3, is DGGITQSPKYLFRKEGQNVTLSCEQNLNHDAMYWYRQDPGQGLRLIYYSQIVNDFQKGDIAEGYSVSREKKESFPLTVTSAQKNPTAFYLCASSKPLAGAFNEQFFGPGTRLTVL.

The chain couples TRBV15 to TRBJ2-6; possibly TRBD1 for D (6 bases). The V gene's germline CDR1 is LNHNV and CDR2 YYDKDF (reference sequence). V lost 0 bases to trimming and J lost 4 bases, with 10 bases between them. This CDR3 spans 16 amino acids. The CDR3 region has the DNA TGTGCCACCAGCAGAGATCGACAGGTCGGGGCCAACGTCCTGACTTTC. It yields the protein CATSRDRQVGANVLTF.

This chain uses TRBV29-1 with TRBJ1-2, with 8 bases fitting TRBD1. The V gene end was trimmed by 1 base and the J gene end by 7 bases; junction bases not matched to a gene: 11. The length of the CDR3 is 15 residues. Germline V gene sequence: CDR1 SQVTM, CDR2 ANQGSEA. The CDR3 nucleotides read TGCAGCGTTGAAGCTGGACAGGGACCAATGGGTGGCTACACCTTC. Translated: CSVEAGQGPMGGYTF. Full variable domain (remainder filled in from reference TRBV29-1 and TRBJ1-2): SAVISQKPSRDICQRGTSLTIQCQVDSQVTMMFWYRQQPGQSLTLIATANQGSEATYESGFVIDKFPISRPNLTFSTLTVSNMSPEDSSIYLCSVEAGQGPMGGYTFGSGTRLTVV.

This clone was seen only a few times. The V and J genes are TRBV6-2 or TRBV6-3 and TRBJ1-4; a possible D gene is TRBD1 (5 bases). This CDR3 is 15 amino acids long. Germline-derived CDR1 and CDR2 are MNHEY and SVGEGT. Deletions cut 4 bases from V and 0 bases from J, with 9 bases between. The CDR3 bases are TGTGCCAGCAGTTGGGACTCGGCAACTAATGAAAAACTGTTTTTT. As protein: CASSWDSATNEKLFF.

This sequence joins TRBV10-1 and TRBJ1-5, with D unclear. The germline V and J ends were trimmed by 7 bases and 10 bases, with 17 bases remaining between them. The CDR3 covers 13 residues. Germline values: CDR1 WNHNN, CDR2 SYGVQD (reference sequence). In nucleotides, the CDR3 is TGCGCCAGCAACCTTGACCCGGGAAACCCCCAGCATTTT. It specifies CASNLDPGNPQHF.

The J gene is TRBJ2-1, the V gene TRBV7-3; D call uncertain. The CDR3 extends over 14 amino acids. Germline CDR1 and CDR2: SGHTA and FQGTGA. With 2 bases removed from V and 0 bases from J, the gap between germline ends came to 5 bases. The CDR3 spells CASSLASSYNEQFF. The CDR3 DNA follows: TGTGCCAGCAGCTTAGCTAGCTCCTACAATGAGCAGTTCTTC. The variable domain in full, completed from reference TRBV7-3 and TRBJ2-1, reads GAGVSQTPSNKVTEKGKYVELRCDPISGHTALYWYRQSLGQGPEFLIYFQGTGAADDSGLPNDRFFAVRPEGSVSTLKIQRTERGDSAVYLCASSLASSYNEQFFGPGTRLTVL.

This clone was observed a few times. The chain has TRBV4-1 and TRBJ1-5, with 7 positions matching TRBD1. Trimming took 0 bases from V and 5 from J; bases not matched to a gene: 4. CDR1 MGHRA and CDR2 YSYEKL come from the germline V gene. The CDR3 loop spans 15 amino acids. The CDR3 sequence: CASSQEGQGDQPQHF. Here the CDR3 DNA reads TGCGCCAGCAGCCAAGAGGGGCAGGGGGATCAGCCCCAGCATTTT.

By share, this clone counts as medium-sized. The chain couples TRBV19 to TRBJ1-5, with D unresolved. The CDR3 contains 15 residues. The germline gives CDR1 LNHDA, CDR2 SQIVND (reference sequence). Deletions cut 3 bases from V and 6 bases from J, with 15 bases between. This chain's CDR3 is CASSISSGAPQPQHF. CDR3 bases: TGTGCCAGTAGTATTTCCTCAGGTGCCCCTCAGCCCCAGCATTTT.

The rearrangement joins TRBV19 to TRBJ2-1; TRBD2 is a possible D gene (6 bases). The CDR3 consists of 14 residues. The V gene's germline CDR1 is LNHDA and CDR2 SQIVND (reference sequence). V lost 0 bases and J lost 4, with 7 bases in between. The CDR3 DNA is TGTGCCAGTAGTATAGATCGGGAGTACAATGAGCAGTTCTTC. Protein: CASSIDREYNEQFF.

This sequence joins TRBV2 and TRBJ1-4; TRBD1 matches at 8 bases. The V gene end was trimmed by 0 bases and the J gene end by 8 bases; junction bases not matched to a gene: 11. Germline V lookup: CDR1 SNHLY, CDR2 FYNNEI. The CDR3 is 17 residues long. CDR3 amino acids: CASSEALTRGQGEKLFF. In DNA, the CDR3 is TGTGCCAGCAGTGAAGCCTTAACCAGGGGGCAGGGAGAAAAACTGTTTTTT.

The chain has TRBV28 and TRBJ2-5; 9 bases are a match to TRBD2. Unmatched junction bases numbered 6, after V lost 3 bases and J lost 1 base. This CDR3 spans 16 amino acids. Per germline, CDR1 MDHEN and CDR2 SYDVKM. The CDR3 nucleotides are TGTGCCAGCAGTTTCGACGCTAGCGGGGTCCAAGAGACCCAGTACTTC. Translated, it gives CASSFDASGVQETQYF.

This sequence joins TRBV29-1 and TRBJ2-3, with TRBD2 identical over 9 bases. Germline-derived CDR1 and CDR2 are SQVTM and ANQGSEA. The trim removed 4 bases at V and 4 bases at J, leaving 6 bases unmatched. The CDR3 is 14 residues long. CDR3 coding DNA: TGCAGCGTTGGGCGGGGGGGCATTGCAGATACGCAGTATTTT. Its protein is CSVGRGGIADTQYF.

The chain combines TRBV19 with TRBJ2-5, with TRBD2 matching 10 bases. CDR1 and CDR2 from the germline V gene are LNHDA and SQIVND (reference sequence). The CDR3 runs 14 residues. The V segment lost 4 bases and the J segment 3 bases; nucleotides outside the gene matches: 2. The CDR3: CASSSTSGEETQYF. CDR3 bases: TGTGCCAGTAGTAGCACTAGCGGGGAAGAGACCCAGTACTTC.

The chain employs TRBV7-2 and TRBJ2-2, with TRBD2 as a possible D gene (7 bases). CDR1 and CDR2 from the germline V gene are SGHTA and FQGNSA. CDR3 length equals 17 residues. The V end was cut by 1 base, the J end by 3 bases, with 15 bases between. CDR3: CASSLVGGAAYTGELFF. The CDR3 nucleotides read TGTGCCAGCAGCTTAGTTGGGGGGGCAGCCTACACCGGGGAGCTGTTTTTT.

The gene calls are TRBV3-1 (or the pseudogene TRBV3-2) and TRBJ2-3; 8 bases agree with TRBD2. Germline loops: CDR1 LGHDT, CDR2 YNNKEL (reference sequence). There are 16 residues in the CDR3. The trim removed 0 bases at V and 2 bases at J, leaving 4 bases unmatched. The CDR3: CASSQEVAGNTDTQYF. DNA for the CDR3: TGTGCCAGCAGCCAAGAGGTAGCGGGGAACACAGATACGCAGTATTTT.

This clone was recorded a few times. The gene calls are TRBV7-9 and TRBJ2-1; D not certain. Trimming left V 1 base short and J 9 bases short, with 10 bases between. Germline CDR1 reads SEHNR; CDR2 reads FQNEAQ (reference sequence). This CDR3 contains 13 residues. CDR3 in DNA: TGTGCCAGCAGCTTAGAGTCATACGGTGAGCAGTTCTTC. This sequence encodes CASSLESYGEQFF.

The CDR3 loop reads CASSQGGGGAANEQFF. In DNA, the CDR3 is TGTGCCAGCAGCCAAGGAGGAGGGGGGGCCGCGAATGAGCAGTTCTTC. J is TRBJ2-1 and V is TRBV3-1 (or the pseudogene TRBV3-2); tentatively, D is TRBD2 (7 bases). CDR3 length: 16 amino acids. Germline CDR1 and CDR2: LGHDT and YNNKEL (reference sequence). V was trimmed by 1 base and J by 7 bases, leaving 17 bases between them.

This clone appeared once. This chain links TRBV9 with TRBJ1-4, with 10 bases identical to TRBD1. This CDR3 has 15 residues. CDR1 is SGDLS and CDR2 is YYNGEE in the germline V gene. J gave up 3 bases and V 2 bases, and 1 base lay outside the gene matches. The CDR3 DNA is TGTGCCAGCAGCGTGACAGGGGGCTCTAATGAAAAACTGTTTTTT. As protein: CASSVTGGSNEKLFF.

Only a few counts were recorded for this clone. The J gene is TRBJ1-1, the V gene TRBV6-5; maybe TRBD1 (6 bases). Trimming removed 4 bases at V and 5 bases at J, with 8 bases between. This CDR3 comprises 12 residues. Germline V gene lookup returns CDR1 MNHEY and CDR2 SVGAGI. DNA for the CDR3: TGTGCCAGCAGTTCCCAGGGGACTGAAGCTTTCTTT. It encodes CASSSQGTEAFF.

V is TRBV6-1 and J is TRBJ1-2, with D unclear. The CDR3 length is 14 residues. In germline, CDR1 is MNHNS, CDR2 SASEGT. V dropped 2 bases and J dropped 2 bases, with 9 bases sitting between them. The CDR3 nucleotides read TGTGCCAGCAGTGAATCCCCGGGAAACTATGGCTACACCTTC. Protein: CASSESPGNYGYTF.

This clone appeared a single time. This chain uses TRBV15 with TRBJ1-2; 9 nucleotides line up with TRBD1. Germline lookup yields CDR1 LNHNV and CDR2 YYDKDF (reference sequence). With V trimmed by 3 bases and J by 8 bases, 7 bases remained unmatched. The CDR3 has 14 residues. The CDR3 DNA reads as TGTGCCACCAGCAGGGAGGGACAGGGAAGAGGCTACACCTTC. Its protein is CATSREGQGRGYTF.

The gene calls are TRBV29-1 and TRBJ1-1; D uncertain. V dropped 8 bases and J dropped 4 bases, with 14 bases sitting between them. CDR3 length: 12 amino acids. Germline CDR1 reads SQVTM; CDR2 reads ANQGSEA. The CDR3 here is CSLGNTGTEAFF. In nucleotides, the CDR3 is TGCAGCCTCGGTAATACGGGCACTGAAGCTTTCTTT.